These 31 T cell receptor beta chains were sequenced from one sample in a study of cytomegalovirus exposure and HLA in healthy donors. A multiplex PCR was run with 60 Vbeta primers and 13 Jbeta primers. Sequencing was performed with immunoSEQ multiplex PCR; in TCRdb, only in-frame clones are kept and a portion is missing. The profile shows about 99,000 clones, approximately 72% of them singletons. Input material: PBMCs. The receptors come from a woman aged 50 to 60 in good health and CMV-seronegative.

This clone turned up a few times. CDR3 nucleotide sequence: TGTGCCAGCAGCTTAGCCGCAGGGTTGGGCACTGAAGCTTTCTTT. Encoded protein: CASSLAAGLGTEAFF. This chain links TRBV7-2 with TRBJ1-1; D is possibly TRBD1 (5 bases). Germline V lookup: CDR1 SGHTA, CDR2 FQGNSA. This CDR3 is built from 15 residues. V lost 0 bases and J 4 bases, leaving 12 bases between the germline ends.

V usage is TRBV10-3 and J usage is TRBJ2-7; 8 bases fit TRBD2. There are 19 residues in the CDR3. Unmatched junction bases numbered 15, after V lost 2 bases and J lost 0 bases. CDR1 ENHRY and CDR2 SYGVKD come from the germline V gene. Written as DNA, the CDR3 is TGTGCCATCAGTGAGGATACGGTCTTGCGGGAGGCCGACTCCTACGAGCAGTACTTC. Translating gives CAISEDTVLREADSYEQYF.

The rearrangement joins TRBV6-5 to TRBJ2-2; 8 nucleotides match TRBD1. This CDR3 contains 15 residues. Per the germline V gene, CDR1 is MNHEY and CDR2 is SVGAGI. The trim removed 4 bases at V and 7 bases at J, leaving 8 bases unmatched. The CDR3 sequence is CASSLDRGFGGELFF. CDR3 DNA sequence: TGTGCCAGCAGTTTAGACAGGGGATTCGGCGGGGAGCTGTTTTTT.

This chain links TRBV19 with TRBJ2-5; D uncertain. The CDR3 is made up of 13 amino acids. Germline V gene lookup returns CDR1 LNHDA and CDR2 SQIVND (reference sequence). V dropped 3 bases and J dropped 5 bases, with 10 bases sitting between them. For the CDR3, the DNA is TGTGCCAGTAGTATGGGCAATTGGGAGACCCAGTACTTC. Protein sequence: CASSMGNWETQYF.

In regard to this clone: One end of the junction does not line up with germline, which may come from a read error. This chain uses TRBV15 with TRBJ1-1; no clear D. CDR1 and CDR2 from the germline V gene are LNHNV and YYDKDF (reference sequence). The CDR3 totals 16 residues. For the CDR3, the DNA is TGTACCACCAGCAGAGATCGAGCAAACCGGAACACTGAAGCTTTCTTT. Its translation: CTTSRDRANRNTEAFF.

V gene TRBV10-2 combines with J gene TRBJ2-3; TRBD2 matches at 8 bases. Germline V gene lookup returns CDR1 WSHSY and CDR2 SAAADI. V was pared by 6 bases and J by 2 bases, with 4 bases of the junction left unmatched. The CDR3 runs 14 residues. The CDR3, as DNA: TGCGCCAGCAGCTTAGCGGGGACCACAGATACGCAGTATTTT. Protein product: CASSLAGTTDTQYF.

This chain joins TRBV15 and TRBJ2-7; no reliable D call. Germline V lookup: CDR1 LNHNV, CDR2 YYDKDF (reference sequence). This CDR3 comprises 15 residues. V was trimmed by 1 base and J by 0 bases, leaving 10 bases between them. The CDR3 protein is CATSRVFGGSYEQYF. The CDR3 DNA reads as TGTGCCACCAGCAGAGTTTTCGGTGGCTCCTACGAGCAGTACTTC.

CDR3 DNA sequence: TGTGCCAGCAGCCCGACAGGGGGCGCGCGGGTCGGGACTGAAGCTTTCTTT. Its protein is CASSPTGGARVGTEAFF. V gene TRBV28 combines with J gene TRBJ1-1; 10 nucleotides match TRBD1. V dropped 6 bases and J dropped 5; count of bases not matched to a gene: 15. Germline assignment: CDR1 MDHEN and CDR2 SYDVKM. The CDR3 extends over 17 amino acids.

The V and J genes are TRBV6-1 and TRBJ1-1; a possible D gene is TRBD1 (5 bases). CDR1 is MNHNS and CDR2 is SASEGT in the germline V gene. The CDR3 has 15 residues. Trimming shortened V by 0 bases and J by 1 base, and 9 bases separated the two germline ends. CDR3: CASSEATGWNTEAFF. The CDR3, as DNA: TGTGCCAGCAGTGAAGCTACAGGTTGGAACACTGAAGCTTTCTTT.

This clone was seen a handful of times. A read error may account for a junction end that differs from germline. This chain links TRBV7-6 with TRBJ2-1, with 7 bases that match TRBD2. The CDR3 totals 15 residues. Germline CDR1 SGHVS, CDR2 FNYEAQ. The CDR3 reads CASSFLAASHNEQFF. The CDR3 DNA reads TGTGCCAGCAGCTTCCTAGCGGCCTCCCACAATGAGCAGTTCTTC.

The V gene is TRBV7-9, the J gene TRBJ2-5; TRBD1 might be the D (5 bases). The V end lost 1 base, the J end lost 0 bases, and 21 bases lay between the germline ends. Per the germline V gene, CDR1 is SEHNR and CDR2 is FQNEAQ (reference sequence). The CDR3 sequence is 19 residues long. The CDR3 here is CASSLGQGRISGYQETQYF. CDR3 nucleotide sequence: TGTGCCAGCAGCTTAGGTCAGGGTCGGATTTCTGGGTACCAAGAGACCCAGTACTTC.

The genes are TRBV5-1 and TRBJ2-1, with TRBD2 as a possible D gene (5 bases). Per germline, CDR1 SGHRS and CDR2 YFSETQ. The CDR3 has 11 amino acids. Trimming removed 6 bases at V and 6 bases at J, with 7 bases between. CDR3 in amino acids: CASIRGNEQFF. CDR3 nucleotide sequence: TGCGCCAGCATTCGGGGCAATGAGCAGTTCTTC.

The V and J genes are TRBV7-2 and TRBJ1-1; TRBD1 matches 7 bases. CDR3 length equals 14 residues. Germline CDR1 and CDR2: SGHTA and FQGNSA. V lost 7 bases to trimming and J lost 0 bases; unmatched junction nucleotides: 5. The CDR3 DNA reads TGTGCCAGCATGGGACAGAGACTGAACACTGAAGCTTTCTTT. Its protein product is CASMGQRLNTEAFF.

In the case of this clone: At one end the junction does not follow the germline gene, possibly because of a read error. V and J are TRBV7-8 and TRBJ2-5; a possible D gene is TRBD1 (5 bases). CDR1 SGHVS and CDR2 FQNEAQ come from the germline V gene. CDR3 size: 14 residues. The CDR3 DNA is TGTGCCAGCACCTTAGGGGTGGGGCGGGAGACCCAGTACTTC. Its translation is CASTLGVGRETQYF.

This chain's CDR3 is CASSLNYQVQKLFF. Written as DNA, the CDR3 is TGTGCCAGCAGCTTAAATTACCAGGTTCAGAAACTGTTTTTT. The V call is TRBV5-6, the J call TRBJ1-4; D is unresolved. This CDR3 has 14 amino acids. Trimming removed 2 bases from V and 11 bases from J, with 16 bases in between. CDR1 is SGHDT and CDR2 is YYEEEE in the germline V gene.

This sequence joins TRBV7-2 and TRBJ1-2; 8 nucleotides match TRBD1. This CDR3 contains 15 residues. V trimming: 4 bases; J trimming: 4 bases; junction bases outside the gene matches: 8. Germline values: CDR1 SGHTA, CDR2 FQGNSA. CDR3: CASSWTTGDLYGYTF. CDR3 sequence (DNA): TGTGCCAGCAGCTGGACGACAGGGGATCTCTATGGCTACACCTTC. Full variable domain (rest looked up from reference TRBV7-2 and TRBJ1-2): GAGVSQSPSNKVTEKGKDVELRCDPISGHTALYWYRQSLGQGLEFLIYFQGNSAPDKSGLPSDRFSAERTGGSVSTLTIQRTQQEDSAVYLCASSWTTGDLYGYTFGSGTRLTVV.

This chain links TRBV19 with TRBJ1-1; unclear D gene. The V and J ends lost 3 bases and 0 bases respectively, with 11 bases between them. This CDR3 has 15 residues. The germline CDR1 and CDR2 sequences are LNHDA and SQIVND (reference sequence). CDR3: CASSIFGGMNTEAFF. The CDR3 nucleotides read TGTGCCAGTAGTATTTTTGGAGGCATGAACACTGAAGCTTTCTTT.

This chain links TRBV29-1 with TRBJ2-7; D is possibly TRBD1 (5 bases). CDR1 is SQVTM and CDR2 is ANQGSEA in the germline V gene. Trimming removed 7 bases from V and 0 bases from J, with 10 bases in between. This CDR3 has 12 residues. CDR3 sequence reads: CSARTNSYEQYF. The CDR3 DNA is TGCAGCGCCCGGACAAACTCCTACGAGCAGTACTTC.

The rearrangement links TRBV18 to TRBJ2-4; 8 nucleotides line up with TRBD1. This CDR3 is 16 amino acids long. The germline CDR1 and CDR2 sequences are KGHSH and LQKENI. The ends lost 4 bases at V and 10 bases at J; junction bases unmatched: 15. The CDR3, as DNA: TGTGCCAGCTCACAGACAGACACAGGGGGAAAATTGATTCAGTACTTC. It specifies CASSQTDTGGKLIQYF.

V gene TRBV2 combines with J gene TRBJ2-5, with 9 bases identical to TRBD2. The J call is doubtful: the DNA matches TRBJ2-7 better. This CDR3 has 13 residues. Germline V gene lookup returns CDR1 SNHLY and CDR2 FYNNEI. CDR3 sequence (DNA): TGTGCCAGCAGTCTGGCTAGCGGGAACGAGCAGTACTTC. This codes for CASSLASGNEQYF.

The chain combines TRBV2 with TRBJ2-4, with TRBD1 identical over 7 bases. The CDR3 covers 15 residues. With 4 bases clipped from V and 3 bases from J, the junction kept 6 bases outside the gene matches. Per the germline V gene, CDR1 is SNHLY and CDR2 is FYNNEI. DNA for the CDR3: TGTGCCAGCAGTGCACAGGGGAGCGGCAAAAACATTCAGTACTTC. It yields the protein CASSAQGSGKNIQYF.

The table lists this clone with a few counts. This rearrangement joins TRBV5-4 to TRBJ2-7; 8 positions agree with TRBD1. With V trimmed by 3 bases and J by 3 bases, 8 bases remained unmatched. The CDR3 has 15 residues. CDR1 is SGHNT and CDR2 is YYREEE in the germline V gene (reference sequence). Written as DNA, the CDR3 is TGTGCCAGCAGCTCCCGGGACAGGAGTTTCTACGAGCAGTACTTC. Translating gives CASSSRDRSFYEQYF.

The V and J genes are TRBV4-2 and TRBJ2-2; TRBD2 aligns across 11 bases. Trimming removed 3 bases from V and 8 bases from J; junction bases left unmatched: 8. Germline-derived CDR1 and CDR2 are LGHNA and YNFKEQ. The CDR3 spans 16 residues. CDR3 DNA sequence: TGTGCCAGCAGCCACTCGGGACTAGCGGCCCGTGGGGAGCTGTTTTTT. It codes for CASSHSGLAARGELFF.

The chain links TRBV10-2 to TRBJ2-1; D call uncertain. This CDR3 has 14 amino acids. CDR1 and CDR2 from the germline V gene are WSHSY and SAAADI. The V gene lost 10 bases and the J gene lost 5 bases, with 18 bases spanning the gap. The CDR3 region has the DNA TGCGCCACTACCGTGGCAGACTTGAACAATGAGCAGTTCTTC. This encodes CATTVADLNNEQFF.

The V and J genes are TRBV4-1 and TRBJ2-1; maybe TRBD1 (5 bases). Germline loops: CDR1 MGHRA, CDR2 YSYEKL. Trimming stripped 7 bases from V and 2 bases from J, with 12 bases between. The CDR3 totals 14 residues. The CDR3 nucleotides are TGCGCCAGCATCCCATTGGACACCTACAATGAGCAGTTCTTC. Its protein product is CASIPLDTYNEQFF.

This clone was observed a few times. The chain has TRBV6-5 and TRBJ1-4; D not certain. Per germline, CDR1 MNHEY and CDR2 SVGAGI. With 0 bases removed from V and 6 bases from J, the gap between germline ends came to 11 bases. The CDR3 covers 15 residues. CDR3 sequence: CASSYSAGIHEKLFF. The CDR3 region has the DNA TGTGCCAGCAGTTACTCGGCGGGGATACATGAAAAACTGTTTTTT.

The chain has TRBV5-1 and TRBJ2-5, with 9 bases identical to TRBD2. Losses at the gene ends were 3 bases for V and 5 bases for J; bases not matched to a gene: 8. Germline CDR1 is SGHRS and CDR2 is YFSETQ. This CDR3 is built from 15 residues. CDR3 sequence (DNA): TGCGCCAGCAGCTCTACGGTACTAGCGGGTGAGACCCAGTACTTC. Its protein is CASSSTVLAGETQYF. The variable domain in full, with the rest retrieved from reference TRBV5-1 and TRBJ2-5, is KAGVTQTPRYLIKTRGQQVTLSCSPISGHRSVSWYQQTPGQGLQFLFEYFSETQRNKGNFPGRFSGRQFSNSRSEMNVSTLELGDSALYLCASSSTVLAGETQYFGPGTRLLVL.

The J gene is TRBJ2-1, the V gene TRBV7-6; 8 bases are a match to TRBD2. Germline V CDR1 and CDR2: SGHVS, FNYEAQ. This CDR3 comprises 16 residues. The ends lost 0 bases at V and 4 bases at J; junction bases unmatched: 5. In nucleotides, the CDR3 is TGTGCCAGCAGCTTAGCATCTAGCGGGCCATACAATGAGCAGTTCTTC. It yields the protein CASSLASSGPYNEQFF.

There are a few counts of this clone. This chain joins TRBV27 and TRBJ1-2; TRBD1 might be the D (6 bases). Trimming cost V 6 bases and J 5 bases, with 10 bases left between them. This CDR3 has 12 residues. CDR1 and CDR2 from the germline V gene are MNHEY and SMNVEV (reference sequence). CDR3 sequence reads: CASRQGHYGYTF. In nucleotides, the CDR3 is TGTGCCAGCAGACAGGGCCATTATGGCTACACCTTC.

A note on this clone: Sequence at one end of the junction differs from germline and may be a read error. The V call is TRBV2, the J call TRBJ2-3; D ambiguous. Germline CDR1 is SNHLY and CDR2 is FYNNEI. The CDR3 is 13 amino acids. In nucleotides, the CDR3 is TGTGCCAGCAGGGAAGGAGTGGCAGATACGCAGTATTTT. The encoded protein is CASREGVADTQYF. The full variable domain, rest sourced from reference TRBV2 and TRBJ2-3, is EPEVTQTPSHQVTQMGQEVILRCVPISNHLYFYWYRQILGQKVEFLVSFYNNEISEKSEIFDDQFSVERPDGSNFTLKIRSTKLEDSAMYFCASREGVADTQYFGPGTRLTVL.

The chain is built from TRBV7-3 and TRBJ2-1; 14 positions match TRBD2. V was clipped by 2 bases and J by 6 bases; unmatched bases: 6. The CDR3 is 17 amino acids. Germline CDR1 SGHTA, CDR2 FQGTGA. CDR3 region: CASSLYGTSGSTNEQFF. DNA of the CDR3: TGTGCCAGCAGCTTATATGGGACTAGCGGGAGCACCAATGAGCAGTTCTTC.